Described below is a single TCR beta chain sequence and its context. The antigen is unknown. CDR3 length: 17 amino acids. The junction had 3 bases not matched to a gene; V was cut back by 0 bases and J by 2 bases. CDR1 and CDR2 (germline): MNHNY, SVGAGI (reference sequence). Memory CD4+ cells were defined as CD4+CD45RO+CD25-. Semi-nested PCR with Nested Universal Primer A followed constant-region reverse priming of full-length variable regions. MiXCR, applied by TCRdb to the 5' RACE reads, yields one record per CDR3 protein. The sample records 5,000 to 6,500 distinct CDR3 sequences, approximately 30% being singletons. Study findings and constraints: Whole repertoires were not studied in the larger cohort, only one V-J beta rearrangement. Greatest tumor Treg TCR overlap was with tumor naive CD4+ cells.

The source is a female donor with breast cancer. The sequenced sample was memory CD4+ T cells sorted from a lymph node. The subset is: memory CD4+ T cells, CD4+CD45RO+CD25-. The chain employs TRBV6-6 and TRBJ2-1; 11 bases align to TRBD2. CDR3 nucleotides: TGTGCCAGCAGTTACTCACTAGCGGGGGATGCCTACAATGAGCAGTTCTTC. This codes for CASSYSLAGDAYNEQFF.